Each of the 16 T cell receptor beta chains below was sequenced from the same sample in a study of breast tumors, draining lymph nodes, adjacent tissues. The lymph nodes were axillary draining lymph nodes from breast cancer patients. TCRdb recomputed calls from the multiplex PCR reads with MiXCR, one row per CDR3 protein. The table shows about 100,000 distinct CDR3 sequences, with about 20% occurring only once. Sequencing was carried out using axillary lymph node tissue. These TCRs come from a female donor with breast cancer. Some clones in this sample may be carry-over from other donors' samples.

This clonotype was counted ten times or more. V and J are TRBV11-2 and TRBJ2-2, with D unresolved. This CDR3 region has 15 residues. With 0 bases removed from V and 5 bases from J, the gap between germline ends came to 10 bases. Germline V gene lookup returns CDR1 SGHAT and CDR2 FQNNGV. CDR3 sequence: CASSLDPVGTGELFF. The CDR3 DNA reads TGTGCCAGCAGCTTAGACCCCGTGGGGACCGGGGAGCTGTTTTTT.

The chain uses TRBV4-1 and TRBJ1-1, with D hard to call. The CDR3 runs 17 residues. V lost 1 base, J lost 0 bases, and 15 bases lay in between. Per the germline V gene, CDR1 is MGHRA and CDR2 is YSYEKL. The CDR3 DNA is TGCGCCAGCAGCCAAGGGATTCTCGGGGTCTTGAACACTGAAGCTTTCTTT. Encoded protein: CASSQGILGVLNTEAFF.

At least ten counts were recorded for this clonotype. This rearrangement joins TRBV19 to TRBJ2-1; TRBD2 agrees at 9 bases. The CDR3 runs 14 residues. The germline V gene encodes CDR1 LNHDA and CDR2 SQIVND (reference sequence). The J segment lost 8 bases and the V segment lost 3 bases, leaving 5 bases of the junction unmatched. The CDR3 here is CASSISGGRDEQFF. DNA for the CDR3: TGTGCCAGTAGTATCAGCGGGGGGAGGGATGAGCAGTTCTTC.

This clonotype was counted many times. The chain recombines TRBV19 with TRBJ2-7; D remains ambiguous. The CDR3 extends over 14 amino acids. CDR1 and CDR2 from the germline V gene are LNHDA and SQIVND (reference sequence). Between the trimmed V and J ends, which lost 3 bases and 2 bases, there was a span of 11 bases. The CDR3 nucleotides are TGTGCCAGTAGTATTGGGGTACGAACCTACGAGCAGTACTTC. Residues: CASSIGVRTYEQYF.

The table lists this clonotype with many counts. The V call is TRBV7-3, the J call TRBJ2-3, with 8 bases fitting TRBD2. CDR1 SGHTA and CDR2 FQGTGA come from the germline V gene. Trimming cost V 5 bases and J 1 base; bases outside gene matches: 5. The CDR3 is 15 residues long. CDR3: CASSAVSGGTDTQYF. The CDR3 DNA follows: TGTGCCAGCAGCGCTGTTAGCGGGGGCACAGATACGCAGTATTTT.

This clonotype was recorded a few times. The genes are TRBV7-3 and TRBJ1-1; D may be TRBD1 (5 bases). CDR1 and CDR2 from the germline V gene are SGHTA and FQGTGA. The CDR3 contains 15 residues. V lost 2 bases and J lost 5, with 15 bases in between. The CDR3 DNA reads as TGTGCCAGCAGCTTAGGGGTTGGGGGGGGAACTGAAGCTTTCTTT. Amino acids: CASSLGVGGGTEAFF.

This clonotype showed up just a few times. The junction differs from germline at one of its ends, possibly a read error. This chain uses TRBV6-4 with TRBJ1-1; TRBD1 agrees at 10 bases. CDR1 is MRHNA and CDR2 is SNTAGT in the germline V gene. The CDR3 consists of 14 residues. CDR3 sequence reads: CASKPGQGNTEAFF. The DNA for the CDR3 is TGTGCCAGCAAGCCGGGACAGGGGAACACCGAAGCTTTCTTT.

This clonotype appeared many times. J is TRBJ2-7 and V is TRBV3-1; TRBD1 agrees at 8 bases. V lost 4 bases to trimming and J lost 6 bases; unmatched junction nucleotides: 11. The CDR3 consists of 15 residues. Germline CDR1 LGHDT, CDR2 YNNKEL (reference sequence). CDR3 sequence: CASSPTRQGWSEQYF. The CDR3 region has the DNA TGTGCCAGCAGCCCTACCCGACAGGGGTGGAGCGAGCAGTACTTC.

With regard to this clonotype: This clone may be a read error of a much larger clone one base away. V usage is TRBV9 and J usage is TRBJ1-3; TRBD1 is a possible D gene (6 bases). The CDR3 spans 15 residues. CDR1 and CDR2 (germline): SGDLS, YYNGEE. This CDR3 is CASGVDTGQGNTIYF. In nucleotides, the CDR3 is TGTGCCAGCGGCGTAGATACCGGCCAGGGGAACACCATATATTTT.

Many counts were recorded for this clonotype. J is TRBJ2-3 and V is TRBV19; D is uncertain. The CDR3 loop spans 13 amino acids. Germline V gives CDR1 LNHDA, CDR2 SQIVND (reference sequence). Trimming removed 4 bases at V and 0 bases at J, with 5 bases between. The CDR3 region has the DNA TGTGCCAGTAGTAAAGCCAGCACAGATACGCAGTATTTT. Protein: CASSKASTDTQYF.

Here the CDR3 reads CASSHSLGGSGANVLTF. In DNA, the CDR3 is TGTGCCAGCAGCCATTCCCTGGGGGGGTCTGGGGCCAACGTCCTGACTTTC. The V gene is TRBV3-1, the J gene TRBJ2-6, with 7 bases aligning to TRBD2. This CDR3 spans 17 amino acids. The V segment lost 3 bases and the J segment 1 base; nucleotides outside the gene matches: 6. Per the germline V gene, CDR1 is LGHDT and CDR2 is YNNKEL (reference sequence).

This clonotype has only a few counts. The rearrangement links TRBV3-1 to TRBJ2-3; D unresolved. V was clipped by 1 base and J by 6 bases, with 8 bases between them. Germline V gives CDR1 LGHDT, CDR2 YNNKEL (reference sequence). The CDR3 runs 13 residues. The CDR3 region has the DNA TGTGCCAGCAGCCAAGGTATCACTGATACGCAGTATTTT. Amino acids: CASSQGITDTQYF.

This clonotype was seen ten or more times. J is TRBJ2-5 and V is TRBV11-1; D not certain. The ends were cut back, 3 bases at V and 3 bases at J, with 8 bases in the middle. The CDR3 length is 13 residues. Germline CDR1 and CDR2: SGHAT and FQDESV (reference sequence). The CDR3 nucleotides read TGTGCCAGCAGCTTTGGGCTCGAAGAGACCCAGTACTTC. Translating it yields CASSFGLEETQYF.

This clonotype was seen a handful of times. The chain combines TRBV4-1 with TRBJ1-4; D is possibly TRBD1 (5 bases). The CDR3 covers 16 residues. V lost 0 bases to trimming and J lost 5 bases, with 13 bases between them. Germline values: CDR1 MGHRA, CDR2 YSYEKL. DNA of the CDR3: TGCGCCAGCAGCCAAGAACGTTCGGCAGGGAATGAAAAACTGTTTTTT. It yields the protein CASSQERSAGNEKLFF.

At least ten counts were recorded for this clonotype. The chain couples TRBV10-3 to TRBJ1-3, with unresolved D. Trimming shortened V by 3 bases and J by 6 bases, and 6 bases separated the two germline ends. Germline lookup yields CDR1 ENHRY and CDR2 SYGVKD. CDR3 length: 12 amino acids. In DNA, the CDR3 is TGTGCCATCAGTGACGGGCAAAACACCATATATTTT. Translation gives CAISDGQNTIYF.

This clonotype was counted many times. The V call is TRBV7-9, the J call TRBJ2-7; 7 bases match TRBD1. This CDR3 is built from 13 residues. Germline V gene data show CDR1 as SEHNR and CDR2 as FQNEAQ (reference sequence). V trimming: 8 bases; J trimming: 0 bases; junction bases outside the gene matches: 4. Here the CDR3 reads CASQRDSSYEQYF. The CDR3 DNA follows: TGTGCCAGCCAAAGGGACAGCTCCTACGAGCAGTACTTC.